This TCR beta chain was captured by sequencing in a study of shared clonotypes between healthy human individuals (dated by TCRdb to 2020 to 2021). Notes on the research overall: Two women and three men aged 18 to 49 years were included in the cohort. To estimate repertoire size and how much clonotype sharing occurs between individuals, the study deeply sequenced the blood TCR repertoires of about 5 healthy adults. To increase sequencing depth and limit assay-specific biases, different laboratories used diverse techniques to prepare libraries and sequence TCR repertoires. Leukapheresis yielded between about 0.94 and 9 billion PBMCs per donor. Per donor, three plates each were used for CD4 naive and CD4 memory, two for CD8 naive, and one for CD8 memory. Overall study outcomes, separate from this receptor: The small number of donors limited the genetic and exposure-history diversity represented. Pairwise subsampling indicated that sequencing depth was expected to affect the degree of clonotype sharing among donors. Higher generation probabilities were observed for clonotypes shared by all four sorted-subset donors than for non-shared clonotypes. Sampling was restricted to blood, and TCR repertoires in tissues likely differ from the TCR repertoires found in blood. Estimated clonotype richness was generally larger for naive than for memory subsets. Incomplete sequencing was indicated by rarefaction of sorted-subset datasets, despite the large sequencing depth. Across several donors, about 5.2% of naive CD4, roughly 3.5% of naive CD8, roughly 2.2% of memory CD4, and roughly 0.4% of memory CD8 clonotypes were shared.

Using the deep immunoSEQ assay, multiplex PCR amplified TCR CDR3 regions from genomic DNA. Genomic DNA extracted from each cell subset was distributed evenly over all wells of several immunoSEQ 96-well plates, and each plate served as one replicate. For sorted subsets, roughly 200 ng genomic DNA, equal to approximately 30,000 T cell genomes, was loaded into each replicate PCR. Purified libraries were measured with a Qubit 3.0 fluorometer, size-checked on a Bioanalyzer 2100, and measured again with the KAPA Library Quantification kit. Every immunoSEQ 96-well plate was sequenced on a dedicated single-read 150-cycle Illumina NextSeq 550 flow cell. The paper's data handling went like this. Because the immunoSEQ output included only junctional sequences and no quality scores, the filtering could not be the same as the filtering used for full-length reads. To assign V/J genes and CDR3, sequences were annotated using PyIR, a Python wrapper for IgBLAST v1.9, with IMGT germline references. Reads were filtered out if the reads had weak V/J assignments (E-value above 1e-6), no CDR3, stop codons, out-of-frame junctions, or ambiguous translated residues. V3J clonotypes were defined by identical inferred V gene, J gene, and CDR3 amino acid sequence. Percentage overlap between repertoires was calculated by dividing the number of shared unique clonotypes by the size of the smaller repertoire. Repertoire richness was assessed with RTK rarefaction, the Chao1 estimator, and Recon v2.1 estimates of unobserved clonotypes. For all TCRbeta clonotypes obtained by the gDNA method from a few donors, generation probabilities were computed with OLGA. In TCRdb, the immuneACCESS table is reduced to in-frame sequences with V and J assigned. These tables do not hold every clone; where another copy was compared, an unresolved V gene accounts for under half, and the others remain unexplained. That table supplies the V and J calls and clone size; D and trimming were determined from the DNA. The sample contains 400,000 to 600,000 clones, more than 95% of them found a single time. 0.055% to 0.075% of the sample lies in the top ten.

The donors were healthy, HIV-negative adults who had no recently reported acute infections or vaccinations. Every donor was a Caucasian adult living in Nashville, Tennessee, USA. Magnetic negative selection was used to enrich CD4+ T cells, after which naive cells were positively selected on CD45RA and the negative fraction became the memory subset. After blood collection by leukapheresis, PBMCs were isolated using Ficoll-Histopaque density gradient centrifugation and then cryopreserved in the vapor phase of liquid nitrogen. Analytical flow cytometry was used to check the purity and quantity of every magnetically sorted T cell population. Each sorted fraction had its genomic DNA isolated and then quantified by UV absorbance on a Nanodrop 2000c. CDR1 MGHRA and CDR2 YSYEKL are derived from the germline V gene. The CDR3 goes from the cysteine to the phenylalanine over 13 residues. Only the CDR3 DNA is retained, 39 bases long and in frame from the first base. Trimming takes 4 bases off V and 2 bases off J; junction bases not matched to a gene: 1.

Regarding this clone: There is no known antigen for this receptor. The sample holds no much larger clone one base away, and base qualities are not on file.

The sample consisted of naive CD4+ T cells sorted from blood. The cell subset or site label, as the study defines it: CD45RA+ positively selected. The source of this sequence is a young woman in good health. Rearrangement joined TRBV4-1 to TRBJ2-5; TRBD1 matches 7 bases in the middle. The nucleotides are TGCGCCAGCAGCCGGGGACAGCAAGAGACCCAGTACTTC. This translates into CASSRGQQETQYF.